This T cell receptor (beta chain) was sequenced for a study of beta chain features in type 1 diabetes. Whole-study results and caveats: Across all four CD4+ subsets, people with type 1 diabetes showed modestly shorter TCRB CDR3s.

Sequencing targeted expressed TCRB transcripts, as all isolated RNA had been reverse transcribed. Generated by immunoSEQ multiplex PCR, the TCRdb table keeps only in-frame clones and is missing some. Of hundreds of thousands of clones in the sample, more than 13% were seen once. This clone appeared a few times. Its antigen is not identified. CDR3 length: 15 residues. V lost 1 base to trimming and J lost 2 bases; unmatched junction nucleotides: 3. CDR1 SGDLS and CDR2 YYNGEE come from the germline V gene. The sequence was obtained from a young man with type 1 diabetes. J is TRBJ2-3 and V is TRBV9; 8 nucleotides line up with TRBD2. Specimen: naive CD4+ T cells from blood. The CDR3 spells CASSVRAGATDTQYF. Here the CDR3 DNA reads TGTGCCAGCAGCGTAAGAGCGGGAGCCACAGATACGCAGTATTTT.